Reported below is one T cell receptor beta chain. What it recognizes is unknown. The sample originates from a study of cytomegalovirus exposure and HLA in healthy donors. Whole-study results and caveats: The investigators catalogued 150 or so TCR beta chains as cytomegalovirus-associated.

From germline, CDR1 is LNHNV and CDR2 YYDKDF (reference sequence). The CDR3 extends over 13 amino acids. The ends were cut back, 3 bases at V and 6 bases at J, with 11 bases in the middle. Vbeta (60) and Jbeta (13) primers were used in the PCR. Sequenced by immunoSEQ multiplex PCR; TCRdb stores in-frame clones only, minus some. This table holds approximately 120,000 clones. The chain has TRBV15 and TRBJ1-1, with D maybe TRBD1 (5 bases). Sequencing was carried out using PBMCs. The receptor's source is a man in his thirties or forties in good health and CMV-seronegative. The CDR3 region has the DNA TGTGCCACCAGCAGCCCCAGGGTATCTGAAGCTTTCTTT. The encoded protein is CATSSPRVSEAFF.